The entry below gives a single TCR beta chain sequence along with its context. These data originate in a study of blood T cell repertoires in COVID-19. About the study: Some COVID-19 samples were acute and others convalescent; all came from the United States, Italy and Spain.

Germline-derived CDR1 and CDR2 are MNHEY and SVGAGI. V lost 6 bases and J lost 5, with 13 bases in between. The length of the CDR3 is 13 residues. Participant ages covered about 18 to 95 years across 24 US areas. Per the original methods: The authors estimated nucleated cell counts from reference gene primer amplification. Assay used: immunoSEQ multiplex PCR; TCRdb lists only in-frame clones, some missing. That table gives V, J and clone size, and the DNA gave D and trimming. The sample carries approximately 140,000 clones, around 80% recorded once. The origin of this receptor is a middle-aged man with acute COVID-19. J is TRBJ2-5 and V is TRBV6-5; weak D call: TRBD2 (7 bases). Sequencing input: PBMCs or T cells enriched from blood (not recorded which). The CDR3 DNA reads TGTGCCAGCAGAGGGGGGGCCCGGGAGACCCAGTACTTC. Protein sequence: CASRGGARETQYF.